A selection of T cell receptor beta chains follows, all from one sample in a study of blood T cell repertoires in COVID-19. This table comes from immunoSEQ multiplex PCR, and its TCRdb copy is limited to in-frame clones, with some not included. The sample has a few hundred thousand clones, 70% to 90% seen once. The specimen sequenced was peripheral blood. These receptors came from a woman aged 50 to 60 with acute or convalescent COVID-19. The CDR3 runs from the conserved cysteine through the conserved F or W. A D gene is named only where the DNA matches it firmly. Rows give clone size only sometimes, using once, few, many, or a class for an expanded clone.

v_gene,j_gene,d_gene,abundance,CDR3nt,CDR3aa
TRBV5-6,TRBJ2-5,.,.,TGTGCCAGCAGCTTGGGAACGTCAGGGCGCGAGACCCAGTACTTC,CASSLGTSGRETQYF
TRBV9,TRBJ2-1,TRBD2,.,TGTGCCAGCAGCGTAGAATCCCCTACTAGCGGGAGCTCCTACAATGAGCAGTTCTTC,CASSVESPTSGSSYNEQFF
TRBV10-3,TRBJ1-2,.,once,TGTGCCATCAGGAGGCAGGGTGGTGGCTACACCTTC,CAIRRQGGGYTF
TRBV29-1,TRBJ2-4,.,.,TGCAGCGTTGAGGGTCCTTTCGGGGCCAAAAACATTCAGTACTTC,CSVEGPFGAKNIQYF
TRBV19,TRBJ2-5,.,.,TGTGCCAGTAGTATCGGGTCAGGGGATATTATGGAGACCCAGTACTTC,CASSIGSGDIMETQYF
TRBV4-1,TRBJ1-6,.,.,TGCGCCAGCAGCCAAGAAAGGTCCAGGCCACCCCTCCACTTT,CASSQERSRPPLHF
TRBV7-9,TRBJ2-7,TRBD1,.,TGTGCCAGCACTAAGGGGACAGTCGAGTACGAGCAGTACTTC,CASTKGTVEYEQYF
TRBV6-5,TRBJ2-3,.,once,TGTGCCAGCAGTTACGGGGGGTTGCCAGATACGCAGTATTTT,CASSYGGLPDTQYF
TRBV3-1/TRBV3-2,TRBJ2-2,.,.,TGTGCCAGCAGCCCGGGGGTGGTGACCGGGGAGCTGTTTTTT,CASSPGVVTGELFF
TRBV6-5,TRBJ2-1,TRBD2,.,TGTGCCAGCAGTCAAACTAGCGGGAGCTACAATGAGCAGTTCTTC,CASSQTSGSYNEQFF